Listed below are T cell receptor beta chains from one sample, sequenced in a study of T cell changes during pregnancy in multiple sclerosis. Measured with immunoSEQ multiplex PCR; TCRdb has only the in-frame clones, and not every one. The sample records around 38,000 clones, about 92% being singletons. The sample in question was CD4+ T cells from peripheral blood mononuclear cells, obtained in the third trimester of pregnancy. The origin of the receptors is a female donor in good health, enrolled as a control in a pregnancy study. CDR3s include the opening cysteine and the closing phenylalanine or tryptophan. Each record gives: CDR3 protein, V gene.

CSAGRIEAFF | TRBV20-1
CASSPDRGLGYGYTF | TRBV5-4
CASKRGNTGELFF | TRBV6-5
CASSIGPGTGYGDTQYF | TRBV19
CASSMTSGQDTQYF | TRBV2
CASSPGDLTDTQYF | TRBV6-5
CASSATSGNYEQYF | TRBV9
CASSRDNEQFF | TRBV28
CSVDTGTGFRAFF | TRBV29-1
CASSLQGGDFYEQYF | TRBV2
CASSLDRGYEQYF | TRBV18
CASSYRYKGTEAFF | TRBV5-1
CASSLRPMPYEQYF | TRBV28
CASQTGTGGSTDTQYF | TRBV18
CASSLPGTEAFF | TRBV5-6
CSAKDRVGNQPQHF | TRBV29-1
CASSLAGPEAFF | TRBV7-2
CASSPVSQFEAFF | TRBV18
CASSFIRQGQYF | TRBV7-2
CASNGQLNTEAFF | TRBV6-5
CASSPIPSVTSTDTQYF | TRBV7-8
CASRQTDTQYF | TRBV28
CASSKDGDQPQHF | TRBV7-2
CASSYQTSGGYEQYF | TRBV6-5
CASRGTGGRNEKLFF | TRBV5-1
CAWRTGGRVTDTQYF | TRBV30
CASSLRRGTGELFF | TRBV7-9
CASSLGLGRERGEKLFF | TRBV5-1
CASSLFLRGTGVREQYF | TRBV7-8
CASSQVAGGLETQYF | TRBV14
CASRVGSTGELFF | TRBV6-6
CASSGTGNTGELFF | TRBV18
CASSLEGGLGEKLFF | TRBV5-1
CSLSRDLNTEAFF | TRBV29-1
CASSRTGEFTDTQYF | TRBV5-8
CASRLLAGSTDTQYF | TRBV2
CASSLRGQGITDTQYF | TRBV11-1
CASSHFGKQETQYF | TRBV7-2
CASSVGGFGYTF | TRBV9
CAISPQGRSNQPQHF | TRBV10-3
CASNVRGSGNTIYF | TRBV5-4
CASSYDANRGEKLFF | TRBV6-5
CASSQENSYLLISGNTIYF | TRBV4-1